The present T cell receptor (beta chain) was sequenced within a study of CD8+CD57+ T cells in acquired aplastic anemia. As for the study in general: Across the sorted CD4+ and CD8+ cells, DNA amounts averaged roughly 3.5 ug. General study results and limits: Both patients and controls carried the same twenty-nine CD8+ CDR3 sequences.

In this sample, this clonotype turned up a few times. Antigen specificity is unknown. The template for TCR beta VDJ and CDR3 sequence profiling was genomic DNA. TCRdb re-derived calls from the reads in MiXCR, one entry per CDR3 protein. Of 350,000 to 450,000 distinct CDR3 sequences listed, about 70% are singletons. Losses at the gene ends were 10 bases for V and 6 bases for J; bases not matched to a gene: 14. Looked up from germline, CDR1 is ENHRY and CDR2 is SYGVKD. The CDR3 length is 14 residues. The source of this sequence is a human donor in good health, serving as a control. This chain uses TRBV10-3 with TRBJ1-2; 7 bases align to TRBD1. The material sequenced was sorted CD4+, CD8+, or CD8+CD57+ T cells (not recorded which) from PBMCs. CDR3 sequence reads: CASNSQGKNHGYTF. In nucleotides, the CDR3 is TGTGCCAGCAACTCACAGGGGAAAAATCATGGCTACACCTTC.